Each of the 18 T cell receptor beta chains below was sequenced from the same sample in a study of blood T cells in healthy people across ages. Through a sample-barcoded 5' primer and a J-beta primer mix, a second PCR was run for roughly 7 to 12 cycles. TCRdb fed the 5' RACE reads into MiXCR, producing one record per CDR3 protein. The sample includes some 1.5 million distinct CDR3 sequences, about 45% of them seen just once. Source material: blood. All receptors derive from a woman aged 18-29 years in good health.

This clonotype has only a few counts. V is TRBV20-1 and J is TRBJ1-6; 8 nucleotides match TRBD1. The CDR3 runs 15 residues. Trimming at V came to 1 base and at J to 7 bases, leaving 6 bases not matched to a gene. CDR1 DFQATT and CDR2 SNEGSKA come from the germline V gene (reference sequence). This chain's CDR3 is CSARARTGLNSPLHF. CDR3 sequence (DNA): TGCAGTGCTAGAGCTAGGACAGGGTTGAATTCACCCCTCCACTTT.

The chain couples TRBV7-9 to TRBJ2-7; D might be TRBD1 (5 bases). The V end lost 5 bases, the J end lost 7 bases, and 15 bases lay between the germline ends. The CDR3 length is 13 residues. CDR1 and CDR2 from the germline V gene are SEHNR and FQNEAQ (reference sequence). CDR3 in amino acids: CASSVVSGFEQYF. The DNA for the CDR3 is TGTGCCAGCAGCGTAGTGTCAGGGTTTGAGCAGTACTTC.

This chain connects TRBV20-1 to TRBJ1-6; weak D call: TRBD1 (5 bases). The germline V gene has CDR1 DFQATT and CDR2 SNEGSKA (reference sequence). The V and J ends lost 0 bases and 6 bases respectively, with 9 bases between them. The CDR3 covers 14 residues. The CDR3 DNA is TGCAGTGCTAGAGAGCAGGGTGGTAATTCACCCCTCCACTTT. Its protein is CSAREQGGNSPLHF.

This chain joins TRBV20-1 and TRBJ2-5; TRBD1 might be the D (6 bases). The CDR3 contains 13 residues. Germline assignment: CDR1 DFQATT and CDR2 SNEGSKA (reference sequence). Trimming removed 6 bases from V and 4 bases from J, with 15 bases in between. CDR3 coding DNA: TGCAGTGCCAGGACCACAGGGACAGAGACCCAGTACTTC. Its translation: CSARTTGTETQYF.

There are a few counts of this clonotype. V and J are TRBV6-6 and TRBJ2-3, with TRBD2 identical over 7 bases. Germline V gene sequence: CDR1 MNHNY, CDR2 SVGAGI (reference sequence). CDR3 size: 15 residues. V lost 5 bases to trimming and J lost 2 bases; unmatched junction nucleotides: 7. The CDR3 bases are TGTGCCAGCAGTAACGGACTAGATCCCACAGATACGCAGTATTTT. This translates into CASSNGLDPTDTQYF.

This CDR3 is CSARVGGQGNQPQHF. As DNA, the CDR3 is TGCAGTGCTAGAGTGGGAGGACAGGGAAATCAGCCCCAGCATTTT. The chain combines TRBV20-1 with TRBJ1-5; the match to TRBD1 covers 8 bases. Per the germline V gene, CDR1 is DFQATT and CDR2 is SNEGSKA (reference sequence). Unmatched junction bases numbered 6, after V lost 1 base and J lost 4 bases. The CDR3 is made up of 15 amino acids.

This chain uses TRBV4-3 with TRBJ2-3, with 13 bases matching TRBD2. J gave up 2 bases and V 5 bases, and 4 bases lay outside the gene matches. From germline, CDR1 is LGHNA and CDR2 YSLEER. The CDR3 loop spans 16 amino acids. For the CDR3, the DNA is TGCGCCAGCAGCAGGACTAGCGGGAGCCCCACAGATACGCAGTATTTT. It translates to CASSRTSGSPTDTQYF.

The chain carries TRBV7-9 and TRBJ1-4; 8 bases match TRBD1. The trim removed 1 base at V and 6 bases at J, leaving 4 bases unmatched. Germline V gene lookup returns CDR1 SEHNR and CDR2 FQNEAQ (reference sequence). The CDR3 contains 15 residues. Written as DNA, the CDR3 is TGTGCCAGCAGCTTAGGGGACAGGAGAGATGAAAAACTGTTTTTT. This encodes CASSLGDRRDEKLFF.

The sample holds a few counts of this clonotype. The chain employs TRBV7-8 and TRBJ2-1; TRBD2 matches 7 bases. This CDR3 is built from 12 residues. V lost 3 bases to trimming and J lost 13 bases; unmatched junction nucleotides: 6. Germline CDR1 is SGHVS and CDR2 is FQNEAQ. The CDR3 nucleotides read TGTGCCAGCAGCTTCGGTGGGAGGGGTCAGTTCTTC. It yields the protein CASSFGGRGQFF.

Of note for this clonotype: An end of the junction differs from the germline gene, which may be a read error. J is TRBJ1-1 and V is TRBV18; D not resolved. This CDR3 is 16 amino acids long. Germline V gene lookup returns CDR1 KGHSH and CDR2 LQKENI. This CDR3 is CASSPPDQRGNTEAFF. The CDR3 nucleotides are TGTGCCAGCTCCCCACCGGACCAAAGAGGGAACACTGAAGCTTTCTTT.

This clonotype was detected a few times. The rearrangement links TRBV6-2 or TRBV6-3 to TRBJ2-5, with D maybe TRBD1 (5 bases). The V end lost 8 bases, the J end lost 2 bases, and 12 bases lay between the germline ends. The CDR3 has 13 amino acids. Germline CDR1 MNHEY, CDR2 SVGEGT. Here the CDR3 DNA reads TGTGCCAGCGGAAAGACAGAACAAGAGACCCAGTACTTC. This gives the protein CASGKTEQETQYF.

Only a few counts were recorded for this clonotype. The chain couples TRBV7-2 to TRBJ1-6; D uncertain. The CDR3 spans 12 residues. Per germline, CDR1 SGHTA and CDR2 FQGNSA. Trimming removed 5 bases from V and 10 bases from J, with 9 bases in between. The CDR3 here is CASSPTRSPLHF. CDR3 nucleotide sequence: TGTGCCAGCAGCCCCACTAGGTCACCCCTCCACTTT.

The V gene is TRBV9, the J gene TRBJ1-6; 10 bases line up with TRBD1. Germline loops: CDR1 SGDLS, CDR2 YYNGEE. V was pared by 3 bases and J by 8 bases, with 8 bases of the junction left unmatched. The CDR3 consists of 16 residues. The CDR3 DNA follows: TGTGCCAGCAGCGCCAGACAGGGGGCTGAAGATTCACCCCTCCACTTT. It codes for CASSARQGAEDSPLHF.

The table lists this clonotype with a few counts. The CDR3 is CASSDGGGFGYTF. CDR3 coding DNA: TGTGCCAGCAGTGATGGTGGGGGCTTCGGCTACACCTTC. The chain recombines TRBV2 with TRBJ1-2; the D gene is possibly TRBD1 (6 bases). Trimming took off 3 bases at V and 8 bases at J, with 13 bases between the two ends. Germline V gives CDR1 SNHLY, CDR2 FYNNEI. The CDR3 has 13 residues.

V is TRBV6-2 or TRBV6-3 and J is TRBJ2-2, with a tentative D call TRBD2 (5 bases). The germline CDR1 and CDR2 sequences are MNHEY and SVGEGT. Between the trimmed V and J ends, which lost 7 bases and 0 bases, there was a span of 9 bases. This CDR3 region has 14 residues. The chain's CDR3 is CASTYGANTGELFF. In nucleotides, the CDR3 is TGTGCCAGCACCTACGGGGCGAACACCGGGGAGCTGTTTTTT.

This clonotype was seen a handful of times. The chain uses TRBV9 and TRBJ2-5, with 10 bases matching TRBD2. The CDR3 totals 17 residues. In germline, CDR1 is SGDLS, CDR2 YYNGEE. Trimming at V came to 3 bases and at J to 2 bases, leaving 10 bases not matched to a gene. The CDR3 bases are TGTGCCAGCAGCGCTACGGGGGGGACTAGCGCACAAGAGACCCAGTACTTC. Its protein product is CASSATGGTSAQETQYF.

This chain links TRBV9 with TRBJ1-6; the D gene is possibly TRBD1 (6 bases). Germline V gene sequence: CDR1 SGDLS, CDR2 YYNGEE. Trimming took 1 base from V and 10 from J, leaving 12 bases between them. This CDR3 comprises 14 residues. The CDR3 coding sequence is TGTGCCAGCAGCGTAACGCAGGGGCGGTCACCCCTCCACTTT. Residues: CASSVTQGRSPLHF.

Notes on this clonotype: Mismatch with germline at one junction end may stem from a read error. The genes are TRBV18 and TRBJ2-1; 8 bases agree with TRBD2. CDR3 length: 15 residues. Germline lookup yields CDR1 KGHSH and CDR2 LQKENI. The CDR3 coding sequence is TGTGCCAACTCACCACCTGCGGGGGGTTACAATGGGCAGTTCTTC. Amino acids: CANSPPAGGYNGQFF.